The 17 T cell receptor beta chains below were found in one sample sequenced in a study of OX40 agonist ivuxolimab in advanced cancers. Sequencing used immunoSEQ multiplex PCR; TCRdb keeps in-frame clones, though not all of them. Among 50,000 to 70,000 clones, about 82% were seen once, and the ten largest hold 2.8%. Sequencing used CD4+ or CD8+ T cells sorted from blood, obtained in a trial of the OX40 agonist ivuxolimab. These receptors were collected from an adult with an advanced solid tumor such as melanoma, head and neck, liver or kidney cancer.

The chain recombines TRBV7-7 with TRBJ2-1; 7 bases line up with TRBD1. Germline lookup yields CDR1 SSHAT and CDR2 FNYEAQ (reference sequence). This CDR3 comprises 16 residues. J gave up 3 bases and V 5 bases, and 10 bases lay outside the gene matches. In DNA form, the CDR3 reads TGTGCCAGCAGCATAGATCCGGGACAGAACTACAATGAGCAGTTCTTC. Its protein product is CASSIDPGQNYNEQFF.

The rearrangement links TRBV6-5 to TRBJ1-2; tentative D call: TRBD1 (5 bases). V lost 9 bases, J lost 4 bases, and 15 bases lay in between. CDR3 length equals 13 residues. In germline, CDR1 is MNHEY, CDR2 SVGAGI. The CDR3: CARGPGELYGYTF. In DNA form, the CDR3 reads TGTGCCAGGGGACCGGGAGAACTCTATGGCTACACCTTC.

The genes are TRBV18 and TRBJ1-1; 8 nucleotides align to TRBD1. The CDR3 is made up of 18 amino acids. Trimming removed 2 bases from V and 0 bases from J; junction bases left unmatched: 11. Germline V gene sequence: CDR1 KGHSH, CDR2 LQKENI. The CDR3 sequence is CASSPTTGAGFMNTEAFF. The CDR3 DNA sequence: TGTGCCAGCTCACCAACGACAGGGGCAGGATTTATGAACACTGAAGCTTTCTTT.

This chain links TRBV5-1 with TRBJ2-5; D is perhaps TRBD2 (6 bases). The CDR3 spans 14 residues. Germline V gene sequence: CDR1 SGHRS, CDR2 YFSETQ. Trimming took 4 bases from V and 5 from J, leaving 15 bases between them. CDR3 nucleotides: TGCGCCAGCAGCAAGGAGCGGGTGGCCGAGACCCAGTACTTC. Its translation is CASSKERVAETQYF.

In DNA, the CDR3 is TGTGCCAGCAGCTTTTCCCCGGTAGATACGCAGTATTTT. Amino acids: CASSFSPVDTQYF. This chain joins TRBV7-7 and TRBJ2-3, with D uncertain. The CDR3 contains 13 residues. Germline V gene sequence: CDR1 SSHAT, CDR2 FNYEAQ (reference sequence). Trimming pared 3 bases from V and 5 bases from J, leaving 9 bases between.

V usage is TRBV5-4 and J usage is TRBJ1-3, with D perhaps TRBD1 (5 bases). Germline V gives CDR1 SGHNT, CDR2 YYREEE (reference sequence). This CDR3 is built from 15 residues. V was clipped by 4 bases and J by 4 bases, with 15 bases between them. CDR3 sequence (DNA): TGTGCCAGCAGCCCGATGTCGGGGGGAGGAAACACCATATATTTT. It yields the protein CASSPMSGGGNTIYF. Using reference TRBV5-4 and TRBJ1-3 for the parts outside the CDR3, the full variable domain is ETGVTQSPTHLIKTRGQQVTLRCSSQSGHNTVSWYQQALGQGPQFIFQYYREEENGRGNFPPRFSGLQFPNYSSELNVNALELDDSALYLCASSPMSGGGNTIYFGEGSWLTVV.

This clone occurred a few times. This chain connects TRBV6-5 to TRBJ2-7; no clear D. CDR1 is MNHEY and CDR2 is SVGAGI in the germline V gene. This CDR3 has 11 residues. The V gene lost 6 bases and the J gene lost 5 bases, with 8 bases spanning the gap. The DNA for the CDR3 is TGTGCCAGCAGGAGGACGGACGAGCAGTACTTC. Residues: CASRRTDEQYF.

This chain links TRBV5-1 with TRBJ1-4; no clear D gene. The CDR3 length is 16 residues. In germline, CDR1 is SGHRS, CDR2 YFSETQ. The germline V and J ends were trimmed by 1 base and 0 bases, with 10 bases remaining between them. CDR3 loop: CASSLTPTATNEKLFF. The CDR3 nucleotides are TGCGCCAGCAGCTTGACTCCCACTGCAACTAATGAAAAACTGTTTTTT.

This clone has a handful of counts. The same CDR3 also results from other DNA sequences found in this sample. The CDR3 nucleotides read TGTGCCTGGAGTGTACGCACAGCCCGCAATCAGCCCCAGCATTTT. This gives the protein CAWSVRTARNQPQHF. J is TRBJ1-5 and V is TRBV30; D is uncertain. Between the trimmed V and J ends, which lost 0 bases and 2 bases, there was a span of 11 bases. The V gene's germline CDR1 is GTSNPN and CDR2 SVGIG (reference sequence). This CDR3 is built from 15 residues.

The chain employs TRBV7-9 and TRBJ2-2; TRBD1 might be the D (5 bases). Germline V gene lookup returns CDR1 SEHNR and CDR2 FQNEAQ (reference sequence). V dropped 5 bases and J dropped 3 bases, with 16 bases sitting between them. The CDR3 has 16 residues. This CDR3 is CASSPQVSSYTGELFF. The CDR3 DNA sequence: TGTGCCAGCAGCCCACAGGTTTCTTCTTACACCGGGGAGCTGTTTTTT.

This chain joins TRBV10-3 and TRBJ2-1, with 12 bases matching TRBD2. V trimming: 0 bases; J trimming: 7 bases; junction bases outside the gene matches: 4. The germline V gene encodes CDR1 ENHRY and CDR2 SYGVKD. The CDR3 runs 16 residues. CDR3 sequence: CAISESLTSGRNEQFF. The CDR3 nucleotides read TGTGCCATCAGTGAGTCCCTGACTAGCGGGAGAAATGAGCAGTTCTTC.

V is TRBV5-4 and J is TRBJ2-5, with TRBD2 matching over 7 bases. Germline assignment: CDR1 SGHNT and CDR2 YYREEE (reference sequence). Trimming removed 1 base from V and 2 bases from J; junction bases left unmatched: 8. The CDR3 sequence is 16 residues long. The CDR3 spells CASSLFSGAWQETQYF. CDR3 nucleotides: TGTGCCAGCAGCTTGTTCAGCGGGGCGTGGCAAGAGACCCAGTACTTC.

This rearrangement joins TRBV6-5 to TRBJ1-5; the D gene is possibly TRBD1 (5 bases). The V gene lost 4 bases and the J gene lost 5 bases, with 15 bases spanning the gap. The germline gives CDR1 MNHEY, CDR2 SVGAGI. The CDR3 extends over 15 amino acids. CDR3 nucleotides: TGTGCCAGCAGTTCCCTCGGGCGGGGGGATCAGCCCCAGCATTTT. Encoded protein: CASSSLGRGDQPQHF.

The CDR3 sequence is CASSWNRGSSTDTQYF. DNA of the CDR3: TGCGCCAGCAGCTGGAACAGGGGTAGTAGCACAGATACGCAGTATTTT. The rearrangement links TRBV5-1 to TRBJ2-3; 7 bases are shared with TRBD1. V trimming: 3 bases; J trimming: 0 bases; junction bases outside the gene matches: 7. Germline CDR1 and CDR2: SGHRS and YFSETQ. This CDR3 has 16 residues.

The rearrangement joins TRBV11-2 to TRBJ1-2, with D possibly TRBD1 on 5 matching bases. Germline CDR1 reads SGHAT; CDR2 reads FQNNGV. The germline V and J ends were trimmed by 1 base and 0 bases, with 9 bases remaining between them. The CDR3 spans 15 residues. In DNA, the CDR3 is TGTGCCAGCAGCTTAGTACAGACAGCTAACTATGGCTACACCTTC. Translated: CASSLVQTANYGYTF.

The chain recombines TRBV4-2 with TRBJ1-1; D remains unclear. Germline lookup yields CDR1 LGHNA and CDR2 YNFKEQ. V was clipped by 3 bases and J by 7 bases, with 15 bases between them. The CDR3 extends over 14 amino acids. The CDR3, as DNA: TGTGCCAGCAGCCACCCCAGGAGAGGAGTTGAAGCTTTCTTT. This sequence encodes CASSHPRRGVEAFF.

The gene calls are TRBV30 and TRBJ2-1; no reliable D call. CDR3 length: 16 residues. Germline V lookup: CDR1 GTSNPN, CDR2 SVGIG (reference sequence). Trimming removed 2 bases at V and 5 bases at J, with 19 bases between. The CDR3 coding sequence is TGTGCCTGGAGTCGGCCTCTCCCCTCTCCCAACAATGAGCAGTTCTTC. It is translated as CAWSRPLPSPNNEQFF.